This TCR beta chain was observed in a study of regulatory T cells in long-lasting Graves disease (TCRdb year 2021). Regarding the complete study: Persistent Graves' disease was defined as persistently positive TSH receptor autoantibodies together with antithyroid drug treatment for over 5 years. This study used TCR sequencing and RNA sequencing of peripheral blood to compare persistent Graves' disease patients against newly diagnosed Graves' disease patients. The study was conducted in China and was registered as a clinical trial. A total of some 35 samples underwent TCR sequencing: about 13 from persistent and roughly 20 from newly diagnosed Graves' disease patients. In the clinical cohort, patients with persistent Graves' disease had used antithyroid drugs for an average of about 9.4 years.

In regard to this clonotype: The antigen this receptor binds is unknown. No qualities accompany the bases; no much larger clone lies one base away.

The sample's time point, from its label and the paper: persistent/refractory GD, antithyroid drugs over 5 years with positive TRAb. For both TCR sequencing and RNA sequencing, RNA was extracted from PBMCs using TRIzol. The diagnosis of Graves' disease was made according to American Thyroid Association guidelines. The patients came from an endocrinology department in Xi'an, China. Each patient gave approximately 10 milliliters of peripheral blood, collected in an EDTA anticoagulant tube. Ficoll Paque Plus density gradient separation was used to isolate PBMCs, and no additional T cell sorting was done. RNA quality was checked with an Agilent 2100 Bioanalyzer and agarose gel, and concentration with a NanoDrop 2000. Library generation was performed with multiplex PCR. Sequencer: Illumina HiSeq 4000. CDR3 regions were amplified by Arm-PCR with iRepertoire HTBI primers to construct TCR beta libraries. Before sequencing, the PCR products underwent gel purification. The source study handled its data this way. A total of fewer than 65 TRBV and about 13 TRBJ segments were identified across samples and were used for gene usage analysis of CDR3 amino acid clonotypes. COPE and FqMerger were used to merge filtered high-quality paired reads into contigs. BLAST was used to align contigs to IMGT TRBV, TRBD and TRBJ reference genes, and CDR3 was defined according to IMGT. Highly expanded clones were defined as clonotypes with a frequency above 0.1%. Shannon entropy was used to measure repertoire diversity, and the Gini coefficient was used to measure V-J evenness. Clonotypes shared by more than one individual were considered public. The raw public reads went through TCRdb reprocessing: fastp at Q25, MiXCR clone calling, in-frame beta chains kept. Rows are combined by CDR3 protein, so each entry shows the most common genes and DNA. None of the V and J calls come from the authors' own analysis; TCRdb made them. The sample contains a few hundred thousand distinct CDR3 sequences, about 20% of them found a single time. Together, the top ten hold about a quarter of the sample.

Taken from the germline V gene (reference sequence), the CDR1 and CDR2 loops are SEHNR and FQNEAQ. Including the terminal cysteine and phenylalanine, the CDR3 comprises 16 residues. Only the CDR3 DNA is retained, 48 bases long and in frame from the first base. V is shortened by 2 bases, J by 4 bases, and the region joining them spans 18 bases. Summary of the overall study and its limitations: Sequencing and analysis were limited to the TCR beta chain. Lower TCR Shannon entropy and fewer highly expanded clones were observed in persistent Graves' disease patients than in newly diagnosed patients, which suggested clonal expansion. Patients with persistent disease shared more public clonotypes (fewer than 3,000) than newly diagnosed patients did (approximately 1,000). As a limitation, the authors acknowledged that the small sample size may reduce accuracy. Because the primary lesion, thyroid tissue, could not be accessed, the study looked at peripheral blood alone. TRBV28, TRBJ1-2 and TRBJ2-5 were preferentially used in persistent disease, while TRBV20-1 and TRBJ2-1 were favored in newly diagnosed disease.

The TCR was taken from a female donor with Graves disease. The chain couples TRBV7-9 to TRBJ2-7, with no confidently assigned D gene. The source material was peripheral blood mononuclear cells (PBMCs), sampled when the disease was refractory, from a patient treated with antithyroid drugs. The CDR3 protein: CASSLTVGTLLYEQYF. Read as DNA, the sequence is TGTGCCAGCAGCTTAACGGTGGGAACCCTCTTATACGAGCAGTACTTC.